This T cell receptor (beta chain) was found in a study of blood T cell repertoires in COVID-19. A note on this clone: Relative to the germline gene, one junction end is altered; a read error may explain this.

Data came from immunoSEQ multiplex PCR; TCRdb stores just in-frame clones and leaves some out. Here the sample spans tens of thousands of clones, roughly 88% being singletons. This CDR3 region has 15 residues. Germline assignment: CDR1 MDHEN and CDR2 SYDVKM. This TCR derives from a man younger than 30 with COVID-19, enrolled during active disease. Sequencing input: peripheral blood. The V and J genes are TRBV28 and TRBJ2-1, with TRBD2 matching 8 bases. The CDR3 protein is CVSSRGLDIQNEQFF. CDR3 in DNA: TGTGTCAGCAGCCGGGGACTAGACATACAGAATGAGCAGTTCTTC.